These 14 T cell receptor beta chains share one sample of origin, sequenced in a study of lymphopenia after photon versus proton radiotherapy. Generated by immunoSEQ multiplex PCR, the TCRdb table keeps only in-frame clones and is missing some. The table records about 70,000 clones, 80% to 90% of them present only once. The input for sequencing was peripheral blood, taken from a patient treated with proton-based radiotherapy. The receptors derive from a man aged 80 or over with esophageal cancer.

This rearrangement joins TRBV7-9 to TRBJ2-3; no clear D gene. This CDR3 has 13 amino acids. V gave up 5 bases and J gave up 6 bases, with 12 bases separating them. Germline assignment: CDR1 SEHNR and CDR2 FQNEAQ (reference sequence). The CDR3 loop reads CASSPPVSDTQYF. The DNA of the CDR3 is TGTGCCAGCAGCCCCCCAGTTTCCGATACGCAGTATTTT.

CDR3 DNA: TGTGCCAGCAGCTTAGCCGGACAGGGGAAGGGAGGCTACACCTTC. Amino acid sequence: CASSLAGQGKGGYTF. The V call is TRBV7-6, the J call TRBJ1-2; 9 positions match TRBD1. J was trimmed by 8 bases and V by 0 bases; bases with no gene match: 7. This CDR3 is 15 amino acids long. In germline, CDR1 is SGHVS, CDR2 FNYEAQ.

J is TRBJ1-2 and V is TRBV7-6; TRBD1 agrees at 9 bases. The length of the CDR3 is 15 residues. Per germline, CDR1 SGHVS and CDR2 FNYEAQ. Trimming took 3 bases from V and 7 from J; bases not matched to a gene: 9. CDR3: CASSLWTGESGGYTF. The CDR3 DNA reads as TGTGCCAGCAGCTTGTGGACAGGGGAGTCGGGTGGCTACACCTTC.

This chain joins TRBV10-1 and TRBJ2-5, with D maybe TRBD1 (6 bases). The J call is doubtful: the DNA matches TRBJ2-7 better. Germline V CDR1 and CDR2: WNHNN, SYGVQD (reference sequence). The CDR3 is made up of 15 amino acids. The CDR3 coding sequence is TGCGCCAGCAGCCCCATGGGGTTTGGGGGCCACGAGCAGTACTTC. It specifies CASSPMGFGGHEQYF.

The chain employs TRBV30 and TRBJ2-3, with D unresolved. The length of the CDR3 is 14 residues. Trimming removed 4 bases at V and 3 bases at J, with 14 bases between. Germline assignment: CDR1 GTSNPN and CDR2 SVGIG (reference sequence). The CDR3 is CAWTYTRVTDTQYF. In DNA form, the CDR3 reads TGTGCCTGGACCTACACCCGGGTAACAGATACGCAGTATTTT.

This sequence joins TRBV5-1 and TRBJ2-5, with TRBD1 matching over 11 bases. CDR1 and CDR2 from the germline V gene are SGHRS and YFSETQ. The trim removed 4 bases at V and 4 bases at J, leaving 3 bases unmatched. The CDR3 is made up of 14 amino acids. The CDR3: CASSVGTGGETQYF. DNA for the CDR3: TGCGCCAGCAGCGTCGGGACAGGGGGAGAGACCCAGTACTTC.

This clone was recorded once. The genes are TRBV5-1 and TRBJ2-3; D tentatively fits TRBD1 or TRBD2 (5 bases each). The CDR3 covers 14 residues. The germline CDR1 and CDR2 sequences are SGHRS and YFSETQ. V lost 1 base, J lost 1 base, and 7 bases lay in between. This CDR3 is CASSLRGGTDTQYF. The CDR3 nucleotides read TGCGCCAGCAGCTTGCGAGGGGGCACAGATACGCAGTATTTT.

V gene TRBV2 combines with J gene TRBJ1-2, with 10 bases identical to TRBD1. Looked up from germline, CDR1 is SNHLY and CDR2 is FYNNEI. There are 21 residues in the CDR3. V lost 6 bases, J lost 0 bases, and 22 bases stayed unmatched. CDR3 DNA: TGTGCCAGCAGCCTCACTTTTTCGGGACAGGGGATGAGAACTTCTAACTATGGCTACACCTTC. Protein product: CASSLTFSGQGMRTSNYGYTF.

This sequence joins TRBV11-2 and TRBJ2-2, with a possible D match to TRBD2 (6 bases). The germline CDR1 and CDR2 sequences are SGHAT and FQNNGV. The CDR3 covers 16 residues. Trimming stripped 2 bases from V and 4 bases from J, with 14 bases between. For the CDR3, the DNA is TGTGCCAGCAGCTTAATCGTGAGGCGGGGCACCGGGGAGCTGTTTTTT. This encodes CASSLIVRRGTGELFF. Drawing the rest from reference TRBV11-2 and TRBJ2-2, the complete variable domain is EAGVAQSPRYKIIEKRQSVAFWCNPISGHATLYWYQQILGQGPKLLIQFQNNGVVDDSQLPKDRFSAERLKGVDSTLKIQPAKLEDSAVYLCASSLIVRRGTGELFFGEGSRLTVL.

The chain recombines TRBV11-2 with TRBJ1-2; D not resolved. The length of the CDR3 is 14 residues. Trimming cost V 0 bases and J 10 bases, with 15 bases left between them. CDR1 SGHAT and CDR2 FQNNGV come from the germline V gene. CDR3 in DNA: TGTGCCAGCAGCTTAGAAGTCGCGGGCAGTGACTACACCTTC. Encoded protein: CASSLEVAGSDYTF. Together with reference TRBV11-2 and TRBJ1-2, the CDR3 gives the full variable domain: EAGVAQSPRYKIIEKRQSVAFWCNPISGHATLYWYQQILGQGPKLLIQFQNNGVVDDSQLPKDRFSAERLKGVDSTLKIQPAKLEDSAVYLCASSLEVAGSDYTFGSGTRLTVV.

The DNA of the CDR3 is TGTGCCAGCTCACCGATCCGGGACACACACAATGAGCAGTTCTTC. It encodes CASSPIRDTHNEQFF. The chain employs TRBV18 and TRBJ2-1, with D maybe TRBD1 (6 bases). Germline lookup yields CDR1 KGHSH and CDR2 LQKENI. Trimming cost V 3 bases and J 5 bases, with 14 bases left between them. The CDR3 runs to 15 residues.

The chain is built from TRBV19 and TRBJ1-1; D unclear. Germline CDR1 reads LNHDA; CDR2 reads SQIVND (reference sequence). The CDR3 is 13 residues long. V lost 10 bases, J lost 7 bases, and 19 bases lay in between. The chain's CDR3 is CATRVTERLEAFF. Written as DNA, the CDR3 is TGTGCCACCCGAGTGACGGAGAGACTTGAAGCTTTCTTT.

The CDR3 reads CASRPLMTGGDQPQHF. The CDR3 bases are TGTGCCAGCAGGCCGTTGATGACAGGGGGCGATCAGCCCCAGCATTTT. The chain is built from TRBV19 and TRBJ1-5; 10 bases are a match to TRBD1. CDR3 length: 16 amino acids. Germline V lookup: CDR1 LNHDA, CDR2 SQIVND (reference sequence). V lost 9 bases to trimming and J lost 5 bases; unmatched junction nucleotides: 13.

A single count supports this clone. This chain uses TRBV10-3 with TRBJ2-7; D is unresolved. The V end was cut by 1 base, the J end by 3 bases, with 7 bases between. There are 13 residues in the CDR3. Germline V gene data show CDR1 as ENHRY and CDR2 as SYGVKD. The CDR3 sequence is CAISEYNGYEQYF. The CDR3 nucleotides read TGTGCCATCAGTGAGTATAACGGCTACGAGCAGTACTTC.